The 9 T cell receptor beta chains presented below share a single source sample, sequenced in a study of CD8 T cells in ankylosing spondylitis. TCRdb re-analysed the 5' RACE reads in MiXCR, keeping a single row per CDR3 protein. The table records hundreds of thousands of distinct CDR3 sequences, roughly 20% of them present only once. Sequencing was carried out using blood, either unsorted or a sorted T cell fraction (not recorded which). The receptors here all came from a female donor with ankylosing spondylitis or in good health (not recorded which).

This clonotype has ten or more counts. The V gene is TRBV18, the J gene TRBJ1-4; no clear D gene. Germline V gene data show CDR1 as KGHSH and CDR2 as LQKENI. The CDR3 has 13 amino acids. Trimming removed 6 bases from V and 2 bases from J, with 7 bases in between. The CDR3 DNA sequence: TGTGCCAGCTCCCCAGCTACTAATGAAAAACTGTTTTTT. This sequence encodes CASSPATNEKLFF.

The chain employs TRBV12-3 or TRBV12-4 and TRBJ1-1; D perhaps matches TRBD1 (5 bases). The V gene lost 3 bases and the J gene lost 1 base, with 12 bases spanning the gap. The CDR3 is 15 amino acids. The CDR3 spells CASSLKYRRNTEAFF. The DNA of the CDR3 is TGTGCCAGCAGTTTGAAGTACAGGAGGAACACTGAAGCTTTCTTT.

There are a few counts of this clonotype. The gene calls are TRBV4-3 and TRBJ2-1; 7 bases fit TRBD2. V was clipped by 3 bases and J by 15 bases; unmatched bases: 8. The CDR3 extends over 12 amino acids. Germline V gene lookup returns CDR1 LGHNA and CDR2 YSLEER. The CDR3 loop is CASSQGRTRRFF. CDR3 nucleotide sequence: TGCGCCAGCAGCCAGGGCCGGACTAGGAGGTTCTTC.

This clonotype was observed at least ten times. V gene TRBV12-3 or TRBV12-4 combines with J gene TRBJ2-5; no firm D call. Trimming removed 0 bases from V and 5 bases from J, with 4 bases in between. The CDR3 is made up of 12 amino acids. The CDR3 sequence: CASSLAPETQYF. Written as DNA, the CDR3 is TGTGCCAGCAGTTTAGCGCCGGAGACCCAGTACTTC.

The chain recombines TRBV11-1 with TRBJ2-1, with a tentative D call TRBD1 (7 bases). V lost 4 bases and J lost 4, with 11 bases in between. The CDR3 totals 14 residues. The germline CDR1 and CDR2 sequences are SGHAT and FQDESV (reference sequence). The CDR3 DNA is TGTGCCAGCAGCTCGACAGGGACTTACAATGAGCAGTTCTTC. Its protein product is CASSSTGTYNEQFF.

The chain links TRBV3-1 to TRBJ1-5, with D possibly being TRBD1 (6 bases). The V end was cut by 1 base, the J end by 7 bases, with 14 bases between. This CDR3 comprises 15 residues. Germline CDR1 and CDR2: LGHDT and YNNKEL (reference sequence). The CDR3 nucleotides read TGTGCCAGCAGCCAAGGAGTGGACAGTAACCAGCCCCAGCATTTT. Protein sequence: CASSQGVDSNQPQHF.

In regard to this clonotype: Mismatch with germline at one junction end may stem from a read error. This CDR3 is CAGRTSGRWSNEQFF. DNA for the CDR3: TGTGCCGGCAGGACTAGCGGGAGATGGAGCAATGAGCAGTTCTTC. V gene TRBV5-8 combines with J gene TRBJ2-1; the match to TRBD2 covers 13 bases. This CDR3 region has 15 residues. The germline V gene encodes CDR1 SGHTS and CDR2 YDEGEE.

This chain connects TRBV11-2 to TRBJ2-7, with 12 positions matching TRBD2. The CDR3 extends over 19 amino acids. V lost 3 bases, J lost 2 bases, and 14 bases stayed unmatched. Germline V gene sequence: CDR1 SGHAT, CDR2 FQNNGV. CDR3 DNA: TGTGCCAGCAGCTTTAGACTAGCGGGAGTCTCGAGTATTCCCTACGAGCAGTACTTC. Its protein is CASSFRLAGVSSIPYEQYF.

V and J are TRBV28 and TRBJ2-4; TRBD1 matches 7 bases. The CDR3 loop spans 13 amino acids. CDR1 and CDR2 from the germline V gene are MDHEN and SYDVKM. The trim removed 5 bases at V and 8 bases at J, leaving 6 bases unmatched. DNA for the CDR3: TGTGCCAGCAGTCCGACAGGGCGATACATTCAGTACTTC. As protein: CASSPTGRYIQYF.